The source of this TCR beta chain is a study of T cell responses to AZD1222 COVID-19 vaccine. A word on this clone: Its antigen is still unknown.

The study, taken as a whole, reports: Among spike-specific TCRs, nearly half reportedly target unmutated variant regions. Among the donors, most were white British and more were female, and clonal diversity was possibly underestimated.

The assay was immunoSEQ multiplex PCR, and TCRdb's table has in-frame clones only and misses some. The sample lists about 100,000 clones, about 88% seen once, with about 1.7% in the top ten. The V gene's germline CDR1 is SGHNT and CDR2 YENEEA. The CDR3 is made up of 12 amino acids. V gave up 7 bases and J gave up 4 bases, with 10 bases separating them. This sample comprised peripheral blood, obtained on day 0 of AZD1222 vaccination. V is TRBV11-3 and J is TRBJ1-1, with D uncertain. The TCR comes from an adult in good health. The CDR3 spells CASTLMGTEAFF. The CDR3 bases are TGTGCCAGCACCCTCATGGGCACTGAAGCTTTCTTT.